This T cell receptor (beta chain) stems from a study of T-cell memory formation after mild COVID-19. Study-wide findings and caveats: Most CD4+ clones that shrank were in CM and EM, while CD8+ ones turned up in EMRA.

In regard to this clonotype: Antigen: not known.

Germline V gene sequence: CDR1 SGHDT, CDR2 YYEEEE. The length of the CDR3 is 14 residues. Trimming took 5 bases from V and 4 from J, leaving 16 bases between them. TCRdb re-called the 5' RACE reads through MiXCR, storing one row per CDR3 protein. The sample includes under 550,000 distinct CDR3 sequences, about 18% seen only once; the top ten take 9% to 15%. The sequence was obtained from an adult woman who had mild COVID-19 (a few samples of this study predate the infection). Cell type and time point are not known. The V gene is TRBV5-6, the J gene TRBJ2-7; D perhaps matches TRBD1 (5 bases). The specimen sequenced was PBMCs or a T cell subset sorted from them (not recorded which). The CDR3, as DNA: TGTGCCAGCAGTCACACATACACAGGATACGAGCAGTACTTC. Residues: CASSHTYTGYEQYF.